This entry lists 32 T cell receptor beta chains sequenced from one sample in a study of T cells in Graves' hyperthyroidism and ophthalmopathy. RNA transcripts were the template for amplifying TCR beta CDR3 regions. HTBI primers were the set used in a first-round RT-PCR of the TCR CDR3. Via MiXCR, TCRdb re-called the multiplex PCR reads, giving one row per CDR3 protein. Of 550,000 to 600,000 distinct CDR3 sequences detected, 14% appear once; the ten largest clones hold about 7%. The specimen sequenced was blood. The receptors originated from a woman in her late teens or twenties with Graves' ophthalmopathy.

This chain links TRBV20-1 with TRBJ1-5, with D perhaps matching TRBD1 (6 bases). Germline CDR1 DFQATT, CDR2 SNEGSKA (reference sequence). There are 13 residues in the CDR3. V shed 0 bases and J shed 12 bases, with 15 bases lying between them. The CDR3 DNA reads as TGCAGTGCTAGAGATTTGACTACAGGGTTCCAGCATTTT. Amino acid sequence: CSARDLTTGFQHF.

The J gene is TRBJ1-6, the V gene TRBV7-9; perhaps TRBD1 as D (6 bases). With 6 bases removed from V and 3 bases from J, the gap between germline ends came to 12 bases. The CDR3 consists of 15 residues. Per the germline V gene, CDR1 is SEHNR and CDR2 is FQNEAQ (reference sequence). In DNA form, the CDR3 reads TGTGCCAGCAGACCCACAGGGATCTATAATTCACCCCTCCACTTT. Protein product: CASRPTGIYNSPLHF.

The chain carries TRBV13 and TRBJ2-1, with a weak D call TRBD1 (5 bases). Between the trimmed V and J ends, which lost 1 base and 8 bases, there was a span of 15 bases. Germline CDR1 PRHDT, CDR2 FYEKMQ (reference sequence). There are 15 residues in the CDR3. The CDR3 loop reads CASSLASGANYEQFF. The CDR3 DNA follows: TGTGCCAGCAGCTTAGCTAGTGGGGCGAATTATGAGCAGTTCTTC.

The CDR3 spells CASSLRGQNYGYTF. The CDR3 DNA sequence: TGCGCCAGCAGCCTAAGAGGTCAGAACTATGGCTACACCTTC. V and J are TRBV4-3 and TRBJ1-2; D gene uncertain. This CDR3 is 14 amino acids long. V lost 4 bases to trimming and J lost 2 bases, with 11 bases between them. Germline CDR1 is LGHNA and CDR2 is YSLEER.

This clonotype was detected a few times. The chain combines TRBV2 with TRBJ1-5; TRBD1 is a possible D gene (6 bases). Trimming took off 6 bases at V and 5 bases at J, with 14 bases between the two ends. The CDR3 has 14 residues. Germline V gene lookup returns CDR1 SNHLY and CDR2 FYNNEI. The DNA for the CDR3 is TGTGCCAGCAGGCCGGACAGAGATTATCAGCCCCAGCATTTT. It translates to CASRPDRDYQPQHF.

This clonotype was seen many times. The genes are TRBV28 and TRBJ2-1, with 8 bases aligning to TRBD2. CDR1 is MDHEN, CDR2 SYDVKM, per germline. Trimming cost V 3 bases and J 1 base; bases outside gene matches: 8. The CDR3 is made up of 17 amino acids. Here the CDR3 reads CASSFGGAGESYNEQFF. In DNA form, the CDR3 reads TGTGCCAGCAGTTTCGGGGGGGCTGGGGAGTCCTACAATGAGCAGTTCTTC.

This chain joins TRBV25-1 and TRBJ2-1; D ambiguous. The CDR3 has 14 residues. The germline V gene has CDR1 MGHDK and CDR2 SYGVNS. V dropped 1 base and J dropped 2 bases, with 6 bases sitting between them. CDR3 coding DNA: TGTGCCAGCAGTGAATCGCGGCCCTACAATGAGCAGTTCTTC. Amino acids: CASSESRPYNEQFF.

This clonotype was recorded a few times. The chain uses TRBV15 and TRBJ1-2; TRBD1 matches 9 bases. The trim removed 0 bases at V and 8 bases at J, leaving 4 bases unmatched. This CDR3 is built from 14 residues. The germline V gene has CDR1 LNHNV and CDR2 YYDKDF (reference sequence). CDR3 nucleotide sequence: TGTGCCACCAGCAGAGAGGACAGGGGCGGAGGCTACACCTTC. The encoded protein is CATSREDRGGGYTF.

This clonotype was observed many times. V usage is TRBV20-1 and J usage is TRBJ2-3; 7 bases align to TRBD1. The CDR3 is 17 amino acids. Germline lookup yields CDR1 DFQATT and CDR2 SNEGSKA (reference sequence). DNA for the CDR3: TGCAGCCTCCTGAAAGACAGGGCGAGGTGGGGCACAGATACGCAGTATTTT. The encoded protein is CSLLKDRARWGTDTQYF.

This clonotype was detected ten times or more. The J gene is TRBJ2-5, the V gene TRBV20-1; tentatively, D is TRBD1 or TRBD2 (5 bases each). V gave up 3 bases and J gave up 4 bases, with 12 bases separating them. This CDR3 comprises 13 residues. Germline CDR1 is DFQATT and CDR2 is SNEGSKA (reference sequence). CDR3 sequence: CSASWGSRETQYF. The DNA for the CDR3 is TGCAGTGCTAGCTGGGGGAGCCGAGAGACCCAGTACTTC.

In its sample, this clonotype was seen many times. The CDR3, as DNA: TGTGCCAGCTCACCACCTGATGAAAAACTGTTTTTT. This codes for CASSPPDEKLFF. The chain combines TRBV18 with TRBJ1-4; no clear D. CDR1 and CDR2 from the germline V gene are KGHSH and LQKENI. This CDR3 is 12 amino acids long. V was cut by 0 bases and J by 6 bases, with 2 bases left in between.

This clonotype was observed at least ten times. The chain has TRBV20-1 and TRBJ1-2, with 10 bases fitting TRBD1. The CDR3 is made up of 13 amino acids. CDR1 and CDR2 from the germline V gene are DFQATT and SNEGSKA (reference sequence). V shed 3 bases and J 4 bases; nucleotides not matched to a gene: 2. The CDR3 nucleotides read TGCAGTGCTAGCTGGACAGGGGGCTATGGCTACACCTTC. This sequence encodes CSASWTGGYGYTF.

J is TRBJ2-3 and V is TRBV16; 8 bases line up with TRBD2. Germline values: CDR1 KGHSY, CDR2 FQNENV. V gave up 0 bases and J gave up 3 bases; unmatched junction bases: 14. There are 19 residues in the CDR3. The CDR3 here is CASSQSGTSVSPLTDTQYF. The CDR3 DNA sequence: TGTGCCAGCAGCCAATCCGGGACTAGTGTCTCCCCGTTGACAGATACGCAGTATTTT. The whole variable domain, remainder taken from reference TRBV16 and TRBJ2-3, is GEEVAQTPKHLVRGEGQKAKLYCAPIKGHSYVFWYQQVLKNEFKFLISFQNENVFDETGMPKERFSAKCLPNSPCSLEIQATKLEDSAVYFCASSQSGTSVSPLTDTQYFGPGTRLTVL.

This clonotype was found many times. The chain joins TRBV24-1 to TRBJ2-1; tentative D call: TRBD2 (7 bases). CDR1 is KGHDR, CDR2 SFDVKD, per germline. V was clipped by 6 bases and J by 4 bases, with 12 bases between them. The length of the CDR3 is 14 residues. The CDR3 loop is CATSPSGTYNEQFF. The CDR3 DNA reads TGTGCCACCAGTCCCAGCGGGACATACAATGAGCAGTTCTTC.

The rearrangement links TRBV6-2 or TRBV6-3 to TRBJ2-1; D gene unclear. Germline CDR1 reads MNHEY; CDR2 reads SVGEGT. V lost 7 bases to trimming and J lost 10 bases, with 11 bases between them. This CDR3 spans 11 amino acids. CDR3 DNA: TGTGCCAGCACACGAATGAAAGAGCAGTTCTTC. The encoded protein is CASTRMKEQFF.

The V gene is TRBV12-3 or TRBV12-4, the J gene TRBJ2-1, with 12 positions matching TRBD2. The CDR3 totals 15 residues. The junction had 5 bases not matched to a gene; V was cut back by 5 bases and J by 6 bases. CDR3 residues: CASSLSSGRVNEQFF. The CDR3 region has the DNA TGTGCCAGCAGTCTTTCTAGCGGGAGGGTCAATGAGCAGTTCTTC.

This clonotype showed up many times. The rearrangement joins TRBV7-6 to TRBJ2-7; tentatively, D is TRBD1 (5 bases). V was shortened by 5 bases and J by 5 bases, with 19 bases between the two germline ends. Germline lookup yields CDR1 SGHVS and CDR2 FNYEAQ. This CDR3 comprises 15 residues. The chain's CDR3 is CASSQALQGFHEQYF. CDR3 coding DNA: TGTGCCAGCAGCCAAGCTCTCCAGGGATTCCACGAGCAGTACTTC. The full variable domain, in which reference TRBV7-6 and TRBJ2-7 provide the parts outside the CDR3, is GAGVSQSPRYKVTKRGQDVALRCDPISGHVSLYWYRQALGQGPEFLTYFNYEAQQDKSGLPNDRFSAERPEGSISTLTIQRTEQRDSAMYRCASSQALQGFHEQYFGPGTRLTVT.

This clonotype was recorded at least ten times. The V call is TRBV20-1, the J call TRBJ2-1, with 10 bases fitting TRBD2. This CDR3 has 16 residues. Germline trimming cut 3 bases from V and 6 bases from J; bases unmatched to any gene: 11. Per the germline V gene, CDR1 is DFQATT and CDR2 is SNEGSKA (reference sequence). The CDR3 sequence: CSASRPGLARINEQFF. The CDR3 coding sequence is TGCAGTGCTAGTCGTCCGGGACTAGCGAGAATCAATGAGCAGTTCTTC.

This clonotype was seen many times. The chain recombines TRBV11-2 with TRBJ2-2; D not resolved. From germline, CDR1 is SGHAT and CDR2 FQNNGV. V shed 2 bases and J shed 3 bases, with 22 bases lying between them. The CDR3 is made up of 19 amino acids. The CDR3 coding sequence is TGTGCCAGCAGCTTACGGTCCCGGTTGAAGAGTCTGGACACCGGGGAGCTGTTTTTT. Amino acids: CASSLRSRLKSLDTGELFF. The variable domain in full, completed from reference TRBV11-2 and TRBJ2-2, reads EAGVAQSPRYKIIEKRQSVAFWCNPISGHATLYWYQQILGQGPKLLIQFQNNGVVDDSQLPKDRFSAERLKGVDSTLKIQPAKLEDSAVYLCASSLRSRLKSLDTGELFFGEGSRLTVL.

CDR3 residues: CASRPDRVYEQFF. CDR3 nucleotides: TGTGCCAGCAGGCCTGACAGGGTCTATGAGCAGTTCTTC. The J gene is TRBJ2-1, the V gene TRBV27; 7 positions match TRBD1. The germline gives CDR1 MNHEY, CDR2 SMNVEV (reference sequence). V lost 6 bases to trimming and J lost 8 bases; unmatched junction nucleotides: 7. The CDR3 totals 13 residues.

This chain joins TRBV7-9 and TRBJ2-1; 8 nucleotides align to TRBD1. The CDR3 extends over 15 amino acids. Germline lookup yields CDR1 SEHNR and CDR2 FQNEAQ (reference sequence). J lost 6 bases, V lost 6 bases, and 10 bases had no gene match. CDR3 sequence (DNA): TGTGCCAGCAGTCGACCAGGGGGCGCTGGCAATGAGCAGTTCTTC. It is translated as CASSRPGGAGNEQFF.

This clonotype showed up many times. This sequence joins TRBV2 and TRBJ1-2, with a weak D call TRBD1 (6 bases). Germline V gene data show CDR1 as SNHLY and CDR2 as FYNNEI. This CDR3 is built from 13 residues. Trimming stripped 2 bases from V and 4 bases from J, with 8 bases between. The CDR3 bases are TGTGCCAGCAGTGAACAGGGGTCCTATGGCTACACCTTC. Translation gives CASSEQGSYGYTF.

This clonotype was seen ten or more times. This chain connects TRBV16 to TRBJ1-3; no reliable D call. Germline values: CDR1 KGHSY, CDR2 FQNENV. The CDR3 length is 15 residues. Trimming cost V 4 bases and J 0 bases, with 10 bases left between them. The CDR3 protein is CASSLRPSSGNTIYF. The CDR3 bases are TGTGCCAGCAGCCTCCGACCGAGCTCTGGAAACACCATATATTTT.

On this clonotype: Likely a read error: the CDR3 ends without its conserved phenylalanine or tryptophan. CDR3 coding DNA: TGTGCCAGCAGTCGCCCGGGACAGGTAAACACTGAAGCTTTCTCT. This sequence encodes CASSRPGQVNTEAFS. The chain recombines TRBV12-3 or TRBV12-4 with TRBJ1-1; TRBD1 aligns across 8 bases. This CDR3 contains 15 residues. V gave up 5 bases and J gave up 2 bases; unmatched junction bases: 7.

This clonotype was detected a few times. The rearrangement joins TRBV5-6 to TRBJ2-5; TRBD2 agrees at 7 bases. Germline CDR1 reads SGHDT; CDR2 reads YYEEEE. V lost 4 bases, J lost 5 bases, and 20 bases stayed unmatched. This CDR3 is built from 18 residues. The CDR3 is CASSAGSGMVSWRETQYF. The CDR3 coding sequence is TGTGCCAGCAGCGCCGGAAGCGGGATGGTCTCCTGGAGGGAGACCCAGTACTTC.

This clonotype was detected ten times or more. This chain connects TRBV6-2 or TRBV6-3 to TRBJ2-1; 9 bases are a match to TRBD2. The CDR3 contains 14 residues. Germline V gene data show CDR1 as MNHEY and CDR2 as SVGEGT. The ends lost 0 bases at V and 9 bases at J; junction bases unmatched: 3. The CDR3 DNA is TGTGCCAGCAGTTACTCCCTAGCGGGGATTGAGCAGTTCTTC. It specifies CASSYSLAGIEQFF.

This clonotype was recorded many times. The chain is built from TRBV2 and TRBJ2-7; 11 nucleotides align to TRBD1. Per the germline V gene, CDR1 is SNHLY and CDR2 is FYNNEI. CDR3 size: 15 residues. Trimming took 5 bases from V and 0 from J; bases not matched to a gene: 3. The CDR3 nucleotides are TGTGCCAGCAGTTGGGACAGGGGGAGCTCCTACGAGCAGTACTTC. It yields the protein CASSWDRGSSYEQYF.

This clonotype came up a few times. The V call is TRBV4-1, the J call TRBJ2-1; possibly TRBD1 for D (5 bases). The germline gives CDR1 MGHRA, CDR2 YSYEKL. Between the trimmed V and J ends, which lost 0 bases and 2 bases, there was a span of 8 bases. The CDR3 is 15 amino acids. This CDR3 reads CASSQDTRAYNEQFF. CDR3 nucleotides: TGCGCCAGCAGCCAAGATACCAGGGCCTACAATGAGCAGTTCTTC.

This clonotype was observed at least ten times. The V call is TRBV7-2, the J call TRBJ2-3; TRBD2 agrees at 9 bases. The ends lost 1 base at V and 4 bases at J; junction bases unmatched: 6. Germline CDR1 and CDR2: SGHTA and FQGNSA. The CDR3 is made up of 16 amino acids. The CDR3 is CASSLGLAGNSDTQYF. The DNA of the CDR3 is TGTGCCAGCAGCTTAGGTCTAGCGGGAAATTCAGATACGCAGTATTTT.

The chain combines TRBV28 with TRBJ1-1; 7 bases fit TRBD1. The trim removed 6 bases at V and 0 bases at J, leaving 13 bases unmatched. In germline, CDR1 is MDHEN, CDR2 SYDVKM. There are 17 residues in the CDR3. The DNA of the CDR3 is TGTGCCAGCAGAATCCGGGACAGTTACTACATGAACACTGAAGCTTTCTTT. Amino acids: CASRIRDSYYMNTEAFF.

This clonotype was observed many times. The chain couples TRBV6-1 to TRBJ1-5; a possible D gene is TRBD1 (6 bases). The CDR3 totals 18 residues. Germline loops: CDR1 MNHNS, CDR2 SASEGT. Trimming took 2 bases from V and 1 from J, leaving 18 bases between them. The CDR3 nucleotides are TGTGCCAGCAGTGAACGGGTCCCCAGGGGAATAAGCAATCAGCCCCAGCATTTT. Its protein is CASSERVPRGISNQPQHF.

This clonotype was recorded a few times. J is TRBJ2-1 and V is TRBV19, with TRBD1 matching 9 bases. Unmatched junction bases numbered 13, after V lost 3 bases and J lost 7 bases. The CDR3 loop spans 17 amino acids. CDR1 is LNHDA and CDR2 is SQIVND in the germline V gene (reference sequence). The DNA for the CDR3 is TGTGCCAGTAGTATCCATACGCCTAGGGACAGGGAGAATGAGCAGTTCTTC. Amino acids: CASSIHTPRDRENEQFF.